This T cell receptor beta chain emerged from a study of cytomegalovirus exposure and HLA in healthy donors. Across the whole study: Sequencing of 150 million to 200 million T cells in an earlier analysis found approximately 120 million unique TCR beta sequences. HLA-typed donors were the source of around 80 million unique TCRs, which an early data release held. Overall study findings and caveats: A prior analysis recorded that most TCR beta V segments were productive about 90% or about 30% of the time. Analyzed later, most CMV-associated TCR beta chains appeared HLA-restricted.

Germline CDR1 is GTSNPN and CDR2 is SVGIG (reference sequence). V was clipped by 0 bases and J by 4 bases; unmatched bases: 7. The CDR3 extends over 17 amino acids. In the PCR, 60 Vbeta and 13 Jbeta primers were used. Sequencing used immunoSEQ multiplex PCR; TCRdb keeps in-frame clones, though not all of them. The sample has roughly 160,000 clones; 85% are singletons. Notes on this clone: Its antigen is undetermined.

This sequence was found in a boy aged 2 to 10 in good health and CMV-seronegative. The rearrangement links TRBV30 to TRBJ2-1; TRBD2 matches 12 bases. What was sequenced was PBMCs. CDR3 sequence (DNA): TGTGCCTGGAGTGTACGGGCTAGCGGGGGGGAGTACAATGAGCAGTTCTTC. It encodes CAWSVRASGGEYNEQFF. The variable domain in full, completed from reference TRBV30 and TRBJ2-1, reads SQTIHQWPATLVQPVGSPLSLECTVEGTSNPNLYWYRQAAGRGLQLLFYSVGIGQISSEVPQNLSASRPQDRQFILSSKKLLLSDSGFYLCAWSVRASGGEYNEQFFGPGTRLTVL.